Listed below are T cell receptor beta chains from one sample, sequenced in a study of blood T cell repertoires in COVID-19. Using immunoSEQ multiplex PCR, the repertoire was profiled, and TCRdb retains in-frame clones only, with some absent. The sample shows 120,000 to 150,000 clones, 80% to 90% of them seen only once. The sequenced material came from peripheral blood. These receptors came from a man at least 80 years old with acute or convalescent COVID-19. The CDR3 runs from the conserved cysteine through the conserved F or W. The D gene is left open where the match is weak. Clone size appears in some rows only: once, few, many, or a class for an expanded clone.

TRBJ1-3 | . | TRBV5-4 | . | CASSLEMTNSGNTIYF | TGTGCCAGCAGCTTGGAGATGACAAACTCTGGAAACACCATATATTTT
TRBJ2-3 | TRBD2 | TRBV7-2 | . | CASSVVTSGGTSTDTQYF | TGTGCCAGCAGCGTTGTCACTAGCGGGGGGACTAGCACAGATACGCAGTATTTT
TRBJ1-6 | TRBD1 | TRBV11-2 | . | CASSTLRTGGPYISPLHF | TGTGCCAGCAGCACATTAAGGACAGGCGGTCCGTATATTTCACCCCTCCACTTT
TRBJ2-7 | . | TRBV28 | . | CASSAGLGQYF | TGTGCCAGCAGTGCAGGTCTGGGGCAGTACTTC
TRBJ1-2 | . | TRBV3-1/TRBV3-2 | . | CASSQVFGWGGGYTF | TGTGCCAGCAGCCAAGTGTTCGGATGGGGAGGCGGCTACACCTTC
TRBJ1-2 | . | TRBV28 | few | CASSLGQHNYGYTF | TGTGCCAGCAGTTTAGGACAGCATAACTATGGCTACACCTTC
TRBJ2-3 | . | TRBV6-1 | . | CASSARAFIGHLSPTDTQYF | TGTGCCAGCAGTGCCAGAGCCTTCATCGGACACCTAAGCCCCACAGATACGCAGTATTTT
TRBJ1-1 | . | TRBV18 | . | CASSTNGGAGWTEAFF | TGTGCCAGCTCAACTAACGGCGGGGCGGGGTGGACTGAAGCTTTCTTT
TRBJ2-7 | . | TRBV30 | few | CAWGQNYEQYF | TGTGCCTGGGGACAGAACTACGAGCAGTACTTC
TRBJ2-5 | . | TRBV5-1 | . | CASSLATVLETQYF | TGCGCCAGCAGCTTGGCTACAGTGCTGGAGACCCAGTACTTC
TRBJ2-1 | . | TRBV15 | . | CATSSSVAVGNEQFF | TGTGCCACCAGCTCTTCAGTAGCAGTCGGCAATGAGCAGTTCTTC
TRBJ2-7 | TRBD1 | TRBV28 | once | CASSTPRGTGVEGNYYEQYF | TGTGCCAGCAGTACACCCCGCGGGACAGGGGTTGAGGGAAACTACTACGAGCAGTACTTC
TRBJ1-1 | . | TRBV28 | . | CASSAPDRPYTEAFF | TGTGCCAGCAGTGCCCCGGACAGACCATACACTGAAGCTTTCTTT
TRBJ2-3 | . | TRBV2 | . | CASSDWLNTQYF | TGTGCCAGCAGTGATTGGCTCAATACGCAGTATTTT
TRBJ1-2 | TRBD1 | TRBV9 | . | CASSPQTDRPNYGYTF | TGTGCCAGCAGCCCCCAAACGGACAGGCCTAACTATGGCTACACCTTC
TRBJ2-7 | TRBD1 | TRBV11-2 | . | CATQGSSYEQYF | TGTGCCACACAGGGGTCTTCCTACGAGCAGTACTTC
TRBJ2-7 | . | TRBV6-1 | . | CASSEARAQREQYF | TGTGCCAGCAGTGAAGCGCGGGCACAGCGCGAGCAGTACTTC
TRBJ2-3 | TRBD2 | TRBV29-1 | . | CSVENLTSGPGDTQYF | TGCAGCGTTGAAAATTTGACTAGCGGGCCCGGAGATACGCAGTATTTT
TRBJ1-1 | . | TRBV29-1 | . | CSVNREPGTEAFF | TGCAGCGTTAACAGAGAGCCTGGCACTGAAGCTTTCTTT
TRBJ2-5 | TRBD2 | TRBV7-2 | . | CASSLVVSGGARETQYF | TGTGCCAGCAGCTTAGTGGTTAGCGGGGGGGCCCGGGAGACCCAGTACTTC
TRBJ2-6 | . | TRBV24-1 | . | CATRLTGYSGANVLTF | TGTGCCACCAGATTGACAGGATACTCTGGGGCCAACGTCCTGACTTTC
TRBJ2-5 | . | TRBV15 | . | CATSPRGRGGETQYF | TGTGCCACCAGCCCCAGGGGGCGGGGGGGAGAGACCCAGTACTTC
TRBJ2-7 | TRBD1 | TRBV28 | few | CASSLLPGQGKYEQYF | TGTGCCAGCAGTTTACTCCCGGGACAGGGTAAATACGAGCAGTACTTC
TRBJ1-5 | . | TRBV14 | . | CASSRSGINQPQHF | TGTGCCAGCAGCCGATCAGGGATAAATCAGCCCCAGCATTTT
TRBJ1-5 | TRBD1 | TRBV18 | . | CASSGTGGGQPQHF | TGTGCCAGCTCCGGGACAGGGGGGGGGCAGCCCCAGCATTTT
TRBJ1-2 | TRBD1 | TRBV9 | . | CASSVDWIERTGYGYTF | TGTGCCAGCAGCGTAGACTGGATTGAGCGGACAGGGTATGGCTACACCTTC
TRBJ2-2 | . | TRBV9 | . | CASSATGYTGELFF | TGTGCCAGCAGCGCAACAGGGTACACCGGGGAGCTGTTTTTT
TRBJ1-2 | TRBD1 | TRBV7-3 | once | CASSFRDRAYGYTF | TGTGCCAGCAGCTTCAGGGACAGGGCGTATGGCTACACCTTC
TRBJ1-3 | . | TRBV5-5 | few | CASSLNRAAGNTIYF | TGTGCCAGCAGCTTGAACAGGGCGGCGGGAAACACCATATATTTT
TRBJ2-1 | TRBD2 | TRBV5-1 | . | CASSPALAGGNNEQFF | TGCGCCAGCAGCCCAGCCCTAGCGGGAGGAAACAATGAGCAGTTCTTC